The next 19 T cell receptor beta chains were all read from a single sample in a study of PD-1 blockade in classical Hodgkin lymphoma. Time point of the sample: cycle 4 day 1 (C4D1), after less than 7 weeks of nivolumab. With no exception, relapse followed autologous stem cell transplantation in all patients, and brentuximab vedotin exposure varied. Assay: immunoSEQ multiplex PCR; the TCRdb copy retains only in-frame clones and omits some. Counted here are 90,000 to 140,000 clones, about 92% occurring once; the ten biggest clones make up under 20%. Specimen: peripheral blood mononuclear cells (PBMCs), collected before the fourth cycle of nivolumab. These receptors were obtained from a human donor with classical Hodgkin lymphoma.

V gene TRBV30 combines with J gene TRBJ2-7; no clear D gene. V was shortened by 8 bases and J by 3 bases, with 14 bases between the two germline ends. The germline gives CDR1 GTSNPN, CDR2 SVGIG (reference sequence). CDR3 length: 12 residues. This chain's CDR3 is CASRTSGYEQYF. The CDR3 nucleotides read TGTGCCAGCCGGACCTCCGGCTACGAGCAGTACTTC.

This rearrangement joins TRBV25-1 to TRBJ1-2; possibly TRBD1 for D (5 bases). The CDR3 covers 16 residues. Per the germline V gene, CDR1 is MGHDK and CDR2 is SYGVNS. Between the trimmed V and J ends, which lost 0 bases and 8 bases, there was a span of 19 bases. Written as DNA, the CDR3 is TGTGCCAGCAGTGAATACCGAGGACACTTCTCCAGCGGCTACACCTTC. This encodes CASSEYRGHFSSGYTF.

The rearrangement links TRBV7-9 to TRBJ2-3; either TRBD1 or TRBD2 may supply D (5 bases each). V was cut by 6 bases and J by 0 bases, with 16 bases left in between. The CDR3 runs 16 residues. Germline-derived CDR1 and CDR2 are SEHNR and FQNEAQ (reference sequence). The CDR3 bases are TGTGCCAGCAGGTCCGCCGGGACGGTTAGCACAGATACGCAGTATTTT. It is translated as CASRSAGTVSTDTQYF. The complete variable domain, with remaining parts taken from reference TRBV7-9 and TRBJ2-3, reads DTGVSQNPRHKITKRGQNVTFRCDPISEHNRLYWYRQTLGQGPEFLTYFQNEAQLEKSRLLSDRFSAERPKGSFSTLEIQRTEQGDSAMYLCASRSAGTVSTDTQYFGPGTRLTVL.

The rearrangement joins TRBV30 to TRBJ1-6, with D unresolved. This CDR3 is built from 12 residues. CDR1 is GTSNPN and CDR2 is SVGIG in the germline V gene (reference sequence). With 3 bases removed from V and 8 bases from J, the gap between germline ends came to 8 bases. CDR3: CAWRRHYSPLHF. CDR3 nucleotide sequence: TGTGCCTGGAGGCGGCACTATTCACCCCTCCACTTT.

The V and J genes are TRBV6-1 and TRBJ2-3; D call uncertain. The CDR3 sequence is 12 residues long. From germline, CDR1 is MNHNS and CDR2 SASEGT. The germline V and J ends were trimmed by 6 bases and 4 bases, with 8 bases remaining between them. The chain's CDR3 is CASRTTSDTQYF. CDR3 sequence (DNA): TGTGCCAGCAGAACTACCTCAGATACGCAGTATTTT.

This chain uses TRBV30 with TRBJ1-2; D is unclear. Germline loops: CDR1 GTSNPN, CDR2 SVGIG (reference sequence). The CDR3 loop spans 13 amino acids. V shed 0 bases and J shed 8 bases, with 13 bases lying between them. This chain's CDR3 is CAWSVFLGLGYTF. The CDR3 nucleotides are TGTGCCTGGAGTGTATTCCTAGGGCTGGGCTACACCTTC.

V gene TRBV6-5 combines with J gene TRBJ2-3, with D hard to call. The CDR3 covers 12 residues. Trimming removed 6 bases at V and 0 bases at J, with 4 bases between. The germline gives CDR1 MNHEY, CDR2 SVGAGI. The CDR3 here is CASSPSTDTQYF. CDR3 nucleotides: TGTGCCAGCAGCCCCAGCACAGATACGCAGTATTTT.

The V gene is TRBV19, the J gene TRBJ1-4; possible D gene TRBD1, 5 bases. Germline values: CDR1 LNHDA, CDR2 SQIVND (reference sequence). The CDR3 extends over 15 amino acids. The V end lost 5 bases, the J end lost 7 bases, and 17 bases lay between the germline ends. DNA of the CDR3: TGTGCCAGTAGTCCGTACAGGTCCGGGAGTGAAAAACTGTTTTTT. This codes for CASSPYRSGSEKLFF.

V gene TRBV19 combines with J gene TRBJ2-2; no clear D gene. The CDR3 sequence is 14 residues long. Per germline, CDR1 LNHDA and CDR2 SQIVND (reference sequence). Trimming removed 3 bases from V and 4 bases from J, with 9 bases in between. In nucleotides, the CDR3 is TGTGCCAGTAGTATCGGAAGGGCCACCGGGGAGCTGTTTTTT. It translates to CASSIGRATGELFF.

The J gene is TRBJ1-2, the V gene TRBV15, with no clear D. Germline values: CDR1 LNHNV, CDR2 YYDKDF (reference sequence). Trimming removed 0 bases at V and 5 bases at J, with 7 bases between. There are 13 residues in the CDR3. The CDR3 here is CATSRDPDYGYTF. The CDR3 DNA follows: TGTGCCACCAGCAGAGATCCGGATTATGGCTACACCTTC.

The chain links TRBV7-2 to TRBJ2-7; 12 nucleotides align to TRBD2. CDR3 length: 18 amino acids. Germline trimming cut 5 bases from V and 2 bases from J; bases unmatched to any gene: 13. Germline V gives CDR1 SGHTA, CDR2 FQGNSA. In DNA, the CDR3 is TGTGCCAGCAGCGCAGGTGGGTCTAGCGGGAGGGCCGCCTACGAGCAGTACTTC. Encoded protein: CASSAGGSSGRAAYEQYF.

The chain is built from TRBV6-5 and TRBJ2-6; the D call may be TRBD1 or TRBD2 (5 bases each). Germline-derived CDR1 and CDR2 are MNHEY and SVGAGI. The V gene lost 5 bases and the J gene lost 0 bases, with 8 bases spanning the gap. The CDR3 covers 15 residues. The CDR3 bases are TGTGCCAGCAGTCCTGGGGGCTCTGGGGCCAACGTCCTGACTTTC. Encoded protein: CASSPGGSGANVLTF.

This chain uses TRBV30 with TRBJ1-5; TRBD1 is a possible D gene (6 bases). CDR1 is GTSNPN and CDR2 is SVGIG in the germline V gene (reference sequence). The CDR3 covers 12 residues. The V gene lost 2 bases and the J gene lost 4 bases, with 6 bases spanning the gap. CDR3 bases: TGTGCCTGGAGTAGGGGGAATCAGCCCCAGCATTTT. As protein: CAWSRGNQPQHF.

The chain employs TRBV11-2 and TRBJ2-7, with D maybe TRBD2 (6 bases). The CDR3 length is 13 residues. Trimming shortened V by 6 bases and J by 4 bases, and 13 bases separated the two germline ends. The germline CDR1 and CDR2 sequences are SGHAT and FQNNGV. CDR3 DNA: TGTGCCAGCAGGCAACTGACTAGTTACGAGCAGTACTTC. Translated: CASRQLTSYEQYF.

The chain links TRBV5-8 to TRBJ2-1; 8 bases match TRBD2. CDR3 size: 15 residues. The trim removed 0 bases at V and 5 bases at J, leaving 4 bases unmatched. Germline CDR1 SGHTS, CDR2 YDEGEE. The CDR3 is CASSLGLAINNEQFF. The CDR3, as DNA: TGTGCCAGCAGCTTGGGACTAGCGATTAACAATGAGCAGTTCTTC.

V and J are TRBV11-3 and TRBJ2-2, with TRBD1 matching 7 bases. V lost 5 bases, J lost 4 bases, and 4 bases stayed unmatched. CDR1 is SGHNT and CDR2 is YENEEA in the germline V gene. The CDR3 totals 14 residues. CDR3 DNA: TGTGCCAGCAGCAACACAGGGGTCACCGGGGAGCTGTTTTTT. Translated: CASSNTGVTGELFF.

Judged by abundance, this clone is medium-sized. The chain has TRBV29-1 and TRBJ2-7, with TRBD1 matching over 7 bases. Germline lookup yields CDR1 SQVTM and CDR2 ANQGSEA. The CDR3 is made up of 13 amino acids. V lost 4 bases and J lost 2; bases outside the gene matches: 5. The CDR3 DNA sequence: TGCAGCGTTGTCCGGGACAGTACCTACGAGCAGTACTTC. Its translation: CSVVRDSTYEQYF.

V gene TRBV28 combines with J gene TRBJ1-1; weak D call: TRBD1 (6 bases). The V gene lost 2 bases and the J gene lost 6 bases, with 7 bases spanning the gap. The V gene's germline CDR1 is MDHEN and CDR2 SYDVKM. The length of the CDR3 is 12 residues. CDR3 residues: CASSLGTPEAFF. The DNA for the CDR3 is TGTGCCAGCAGTTTAGGGACACCTGAAGCTTTCTTT.

The CDR3: CASSVISGEAFF. The CDR3 DNA is TGTGCCAGCAGCGTAATCTCAGGTGAAGCTTTCTTT. This rearrangement joins TRBV9 to TRBJ1-1; D unclear. V gave up 1 base and J gave up 7 bases, with 8 bases separating them. Germline V gene data show CDR1 as SGDLS and CDR2 as YYNGEE. This CDR3 is 12 amino acids long.